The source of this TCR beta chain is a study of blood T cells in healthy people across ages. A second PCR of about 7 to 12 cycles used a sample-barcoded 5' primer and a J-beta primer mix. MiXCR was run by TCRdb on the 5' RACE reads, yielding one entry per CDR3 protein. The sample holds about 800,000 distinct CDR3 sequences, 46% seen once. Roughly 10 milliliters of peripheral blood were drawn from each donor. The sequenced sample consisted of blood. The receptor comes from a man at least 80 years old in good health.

The DNA for the CDR3 is TGTGCCAGCAGCAACAGAGAGTCCGCCCAAGAGACCCAGTACTTC. This encodes CASSNRESAQETQYF. The gene calls are TRBV7-6 and TRBJ2-7; no definite D call. TRBJ2-5 matches the DNA end more closely, so the J call is doubtful. The germline V gene encodes CDR1 SGHVS and CDR2 FNYEAQ. This CDR3 has 15 residues.